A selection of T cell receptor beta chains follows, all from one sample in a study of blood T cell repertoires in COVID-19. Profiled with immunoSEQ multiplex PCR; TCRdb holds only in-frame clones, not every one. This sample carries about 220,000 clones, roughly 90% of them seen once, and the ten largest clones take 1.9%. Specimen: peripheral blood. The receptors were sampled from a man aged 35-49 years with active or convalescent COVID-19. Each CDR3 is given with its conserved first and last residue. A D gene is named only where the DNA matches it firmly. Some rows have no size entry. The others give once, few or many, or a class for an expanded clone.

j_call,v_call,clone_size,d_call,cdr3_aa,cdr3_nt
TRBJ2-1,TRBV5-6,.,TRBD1,CASSADRGPYNEQFF,TGTGCCAGCAGCGCCGACAGGGGGCCTTACAATGAGCAGTTCTTC
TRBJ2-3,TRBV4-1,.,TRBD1,CASSQTGQVNTQYF,TGCGCCAGCAGCCAAACCGGACAGGTTAATACGCAGTATTTT
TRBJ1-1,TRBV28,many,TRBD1,CASSLGQTNTEAFF,TGTGCCAGCAGTCTGGGACAGACGAACACTGAAGCTTTCTTT
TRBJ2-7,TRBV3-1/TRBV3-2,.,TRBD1,CASSLGTAREQYF,TGTGCCAGCAGCCTCGGGACAGCACGCGAGCAGTACTTC
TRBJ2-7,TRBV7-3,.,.,CASSLTSSYEQYF,TGTGCCAGCAGCTTAACCTCCAGCTACGAGCAGTACTTC
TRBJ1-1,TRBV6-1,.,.,CASSEDRFPLNTEAFF,TGTGCCAGCAGTGAAGACAGGTTCCCTCTGAACACTGAAGCTTTCTTT
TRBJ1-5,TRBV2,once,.,CASSAGTRNQPQHF,TGTGCCAGCAGCGCCGGGACAAGAAATCAGCCCCAGCATTTT
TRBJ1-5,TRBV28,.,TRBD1,CASSLRGQGAAQPQHF,TGTGCCAGCAGTTTGAGAGGACAGGGGGCCGCTCAGCCCCAGCATTTT
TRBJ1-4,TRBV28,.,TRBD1,CASSFGGQGFEKLFF,TGTGCCAGCAGTTTTGGGGGACAGGGTTTCGAAAAACTGTTTTTT
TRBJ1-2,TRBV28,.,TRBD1,CASSNLQGGYGYTF,TGTGCCAGCAGCAACTTACAGGGGGGCTATGGCTACACCTTC
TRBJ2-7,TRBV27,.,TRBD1,CASSFHSGTGSYEQYF,TGTGCCAGCAGTTTTCATTCGGGGACAGGATCCTACGAGCAGTACTTC
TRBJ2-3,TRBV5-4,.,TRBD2,CASSQVPGGGAGDTQYF,TGTGCCAGCAGCCAAGTACCTGGCGGGGGGGCCGGTGATACGCAGTATTTT
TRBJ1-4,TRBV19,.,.,CASSSGTGTTNEKLFF,TGTGCCAGTAGCTCCGGCACAGGGACGACTAATGAAAAACTGTTTTTT
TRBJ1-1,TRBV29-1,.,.,CSARRGAGTEAFF,TGCAGCGCCCGACGGGGGGCTGGAACTGAAGCTTTCTTT
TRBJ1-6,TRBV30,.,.,CAWSARVYNSPLHF,TGTGCCTGGAGTGCCAGGGTTTACAATTCACCCCTCCACTTT
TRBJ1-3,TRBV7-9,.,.,CASSLGQPHFGNTIYF,TGTGCCAGCAGTCTTGGACAGCCTCACTTTGGAAACACCATATATTTT
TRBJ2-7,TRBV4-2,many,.,CASSQESDNSYEQYF,TGTGCCAGCAGCCAAGAGTCGGACAACTCCTACGAGCAGTACTTC
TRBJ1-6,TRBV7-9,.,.,CASSPLRGKGSPLHF,TGTGCCAGCAGCCCCCTCAGGGGCAAAGGTTCACCCCTCCACTTT
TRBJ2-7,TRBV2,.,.,CASRRRDFSYEQYF,TGTGCCAGCAGGAGGAGGGACTTCTCCTACGAGCAGTACTTC
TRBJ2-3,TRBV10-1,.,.,CASSGGERPTDTQYF,TGCGCCAGCAGTGGCGGGGAGCGGCCCACAGATACGCAGTATTTT
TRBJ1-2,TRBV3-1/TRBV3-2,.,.,CASSTPTRLGYTF,TGTGCCAGCAGCACGCCGACAAGGCTTGGCTACACCTTC
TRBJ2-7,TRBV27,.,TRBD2,CASGLLAGGFYEQYF,TGTGCCAGCGGACTTTTGGCGGGAGGGTTCTACGAGCAGTACTTC
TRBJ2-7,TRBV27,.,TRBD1,CASSARSGQGAGYEQYF,TGTGCCAGCAGTGCCCGATCTGGACAGGGGGCCGGGTACGAGCAGTACTTC
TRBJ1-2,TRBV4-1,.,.,CASSQRITGHGYTF,TGCGCCAGCAGCCAAAGAATCACAGGGCATGGCTACACCTTC
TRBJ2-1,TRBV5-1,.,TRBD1,CASSYRTGEQFF,TGCGCCAGCAGCTACCGGACAGGCGAGCAGTTCTTC
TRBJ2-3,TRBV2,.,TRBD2,CASSELRSGGDYSTDTQYF,TGTGCCAGCAGTGAACTCCGTAGCGGGGGGGACTACAGCACAGATACGCAGTATTTT
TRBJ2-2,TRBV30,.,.,CAWSVGGGELFF,TGTGCCTGGAGTGTAGGGGGCGGGGAGCTGTTTTTT
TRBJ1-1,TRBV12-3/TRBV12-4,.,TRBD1,CASSRDRGPGAFF,TGTGCCAGCAGCCGGGACAGGGGGCCAGGAGCTTTCTTT
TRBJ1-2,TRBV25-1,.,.,CASSEIRGGAGYGYTF,TGTGCCAGCAGTGAAATTAGGGGGGGCGCAGGGTATGGCTACACCTTC
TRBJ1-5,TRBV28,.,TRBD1,CASRSDRWGPQHF,TGTGCCAGCAGGTCGGACAGGTGGGGACCCCAGCATTTT
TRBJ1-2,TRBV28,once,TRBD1,CASTIRGGTDLYGYTF,TGTGCCAGCACTATACGGGGGGGGACAGACCTCTATGGCTACACCTTC
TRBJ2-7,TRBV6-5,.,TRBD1,CASRFRDRAYEQYF,TGTGCCAGCAGATTCCGGGACAGAGCCTACGAGCAGTACTTC
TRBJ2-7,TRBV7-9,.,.,CASSSPRGPSYEQYF,TGTGCCAGCAGCTCACCCAGGGGACCCTCCTACGAGCAGTACTTC
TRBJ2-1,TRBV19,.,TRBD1,CASSMGTGPYNEQFF,TGTGCCAGTAGTATGGGGACAGGGCCCTACAATGAGCAGTTCTTC
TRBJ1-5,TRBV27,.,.,CASMRKGLSNQPQHF,TGTGCCAGCATGCGGAAGGGACTTAGCAATCAGCCCCAGCATTTT
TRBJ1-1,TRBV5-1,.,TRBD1,CASSLAKTGGGEAFF,TGCGCCAGCAGCTTGGCCAAGACAGGGGGCGGTGAAGCTTTCTTT
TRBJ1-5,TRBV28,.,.,CASSTASNQPQHF,TGTGCCAGCAGCACAGCATCGAATCAGCCCCAGCATTTT
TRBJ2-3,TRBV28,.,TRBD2,CASSLWGLAEVVTDTQYF,TGTGCCAGCAGTTTATGGGGACTAGCGGAGGTAGTCACAGATACGCAGTATTTT
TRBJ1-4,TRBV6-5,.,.,CASSRQVPNEKLFF,TGTGCCAGCAGTCGACAGGTCCCTAATGAAAAACTGTTTTTT
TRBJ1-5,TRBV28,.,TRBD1,CASSSNYGQGEWSNQPQHF,TGTGCCAGCAGTTCCAACTATGGACAGGGGGAGTGGAGCAATCAGCCCCAGCATTTT
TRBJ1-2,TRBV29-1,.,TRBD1,CSVADRGLFGYTF,TGCAGCGTAGCGGACAGGGGGCTATTTGGCTACACCTTC
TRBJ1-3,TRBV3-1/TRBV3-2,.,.,CASSQDLPGGNTIYF,TGTGCCAGCAGCCAAGATTTGCCAGGGGGAAACACCATATATTTT
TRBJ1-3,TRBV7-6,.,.,CASSLAVWGEGGNTIYF,TGTGCCAGCAGCTTAGCGGTGTGGGGGGAAGGAGGAAACACCATATATTTT
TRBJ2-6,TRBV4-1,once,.,CASSQVVLSSGANVLTF,TGCGCCAGCAGCCAAGTTGTCCTCAGCTCTGGGGCCAACGTCCTGACTTTC
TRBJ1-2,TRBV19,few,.,CASSTRSNYGYTF,TGTGCCAGTAGCACCAGGTCGAACTATGGCTACACCTTC
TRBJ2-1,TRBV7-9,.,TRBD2,CASSSRLAGPSWYEQFF,TGTGCCAGCAGCTCCCGACTAGCGGGCCCAAGTTGGTATGAGCAGTTCTTC
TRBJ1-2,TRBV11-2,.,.,CASSLGNSGSGYTF,TGTGCCAGCAGCTTAGGTAACTCAGGGTCTGGCTACACCTTC
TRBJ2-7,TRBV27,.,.,CASRPRGGTYEQYF,TGTGCCAGCCGACCTCGGGGAGGTACCTACGAGCAGTACTTC
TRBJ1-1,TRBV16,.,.,CASSQLYMNTEAFF,TGTGCCAGCAGCCAATTGTACATGAACACTGAAGCTTTCTTT
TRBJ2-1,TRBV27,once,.,CASSSLGAYNEQFF,TGTGCCAGCAGTTCTCTGGGGGCGTACAATGAGCAGTTCTTC
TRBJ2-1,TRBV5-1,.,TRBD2,CASSLAPLAGAYNEQFF,TGCGCCAGCAGCTTGGCGCCTCTAGCGGGAGCCTACAATGAGCAGTTCTTC
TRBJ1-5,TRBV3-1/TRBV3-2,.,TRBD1,CASSHKGQGNQPQHF,TGTGCCAGCAGCCATAAGGGACAGGGGAATCAGCCCCAGCATTTT
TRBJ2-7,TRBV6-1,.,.,CASSELHRADLVYEQYF,TGTGCCAGCAGTGAGTTACACAGGGCTGATTTGGTCTACGAGCAGTACTTC
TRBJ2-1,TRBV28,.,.,CASTTHNEQFF,TGTGCCAGCACCACACACAATGAGCAGTTCTTC
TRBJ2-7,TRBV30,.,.,CAWSDGWNEQYF,TGTGCCTGGAGCGACGGGTGGAACGAGCAGTACTTC
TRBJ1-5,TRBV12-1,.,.,CASSPRQGARGNQPQHF,TGTGCCAGCAGCCCGAGACAGGGGGCGAGGGGCAATCAGCCCCAGCATTTT
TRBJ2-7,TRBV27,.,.,CASSVGAGVKEQYF,TGTGCCAGCAGTGTCGGGGCAGGGGTTAAAGAGCAGTACTTC
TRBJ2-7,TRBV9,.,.,CASSVGPGPYEQYF,TGTGCCAGCAGCGTAGGCCCAGGTCCATACGAGCAGTACTTC
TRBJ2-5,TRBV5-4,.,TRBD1,CASSQQGAPRETQYF,TGTGCCAGCAGCCAACAGGGGGCGCCGCGGGAGACCCAGTACTTC
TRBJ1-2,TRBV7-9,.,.,CASSSTPGLYGYTF,TGTGCCAGCAGCTCGACGCCTGGGCTCTATGGCTACACCTTC